The next 21 T cell receptor beta chains were all read from a single sample in a study of shared clonotypes between healthy human individuals. Repertoires were generated with immunoSEQ multiplex PCR, while TCRdb's copy carries only in-frame clones and drops some. The table has under 850,000 clones, 80% to 95% seen once. Naive CD8 cells lacked CD45RO and underwent positive selection for CCR7, leaving out terminally differentiated effector memory CD45RA+ cells. The sequenced sample was naive CD8+ T cells sorted from blood. These receptors were obtained from a young man in good health.

V and J are TRBV10-2 and TRBJ2-7; D gene unclear. V lost 8 bases and J lost 1, with 15 bases in between. Germline CDR1 is WSHSY and CDR2 is SAAADI. The CDR3 is 14 amino acids. The CDR3 region has the DNA TGCGCCAGCCGTCCGGCAGGCGGTTCCTACGAGCAGTACTTC. This encodes CASRPAGGSYEQYF.

The rearrangement uses TRBV27 and TRBJ1-1, with 10 bases identical to TRBD1. Germline V CDR1 and CDR2: MNHEY, SMNVEV (reference sequence). The CDR3 spans 14 residues. V lost 2 bases and J lost 5; bases outside the gene matches: 2. CDR3 in amino acids: CASSLMGQGTEAFF. The CDR3 nucleotides read TGTGCCAGCAGTTTAATGGGACAGGGGACTGAAGCTTTCTTT.

The chain carries TRBV27 and TRBJ2-1; D might be TRBD1 or TRBD2, each matching 5 bases. The CDR3 is 13 residues long. The germline gives CDR1 MNHEY, CDR2 SMNVEV (reference sequence). Between the trimmed V and J ends, which lost 3 bases and 8 bases, there was a span of 11 bases. CDR3 in amino acids: CASSFIGADEQFF. The CDR3, as DNA: TGTGCCAGCAGTTTCATCGGGGCGGATGAGCAGTTCTTC.

The chain couples TRBV11-2 to TRBJ2-7; tentative D call: TRBD2 (5 bases). The ends were cut back, 3 bases at V and 3 bases at J, with 9 bases in the middle. Looked up from germline, CDR1 is SGHAT and CDR2 is FQNNGV. The length of the CDR3 is 13 residues. The CDR3 protein is CASSFERGYEQYF. The CDR3 bases are TGTGCCAGCAGCTTCGAACGGGGCTACGAGCAGTACTTC.

The chain couples TRBV10-3 to TRBJ2-5, with D perhaps being TRBD1 or TRBD2 (7 bases each). Germline V lookup: CDR1 ENHRY, CDR2 SYGVKD. The V gene lost 10 bases and the J gene lost 4 bases, with 19 bases spanning the gap. This CDR3 spans 14 amino acids. The CDR3 is CATRGGGSGETQYF. The CDR3 DNA reads TGTGCCACCAGAGGGGGCGGGAGTGGAGAGACCCAGTACTTC.

V usage is TRBV7-9 and J usage is TRBJ2-7, with TRBD1 matching 11 bases. The junction had 10 bases not matched to a gene; V was cut back by 5 bases and J by 4 bases. Germline V gene lookup returns CDR1 SEHNR and CDR2 FQNEAQ (reference sequence). The CDR3 has 16 amino acids. CDR3 in DNA: TGTGCCAGCAGCCAGAATAGCGGACAGGGGGCGTACGAGCAGTACTTC. It yields the protein CASSQNSGQGAYEQYF.

The chain joins TRBV7-6 to TRBJ2-1; the D gene is possibly TRBD2 (6 bases). This CDR3 has 16 amino acids. V lost 2 bases and J lost 0, with 11 bases in between. Germline loops: CDR1 SGHVS, CDR2 FNYEAQ. Here the CDR3 DNA reads TGTGCCAGCAGCTTACTGGGCGGGATCTCCTACAATGAGCAGTTCTTC. Amino acids: CASSLLGGISYNEQFF.

This chain links TRBV20-1 with TRBJ2-1, with D hard to call. This CDR3 has 11 residues. V lost 3 bases and J 5 bases, leaving 5 bases between the germline ends. Germline loops: CDR1 DFQATT, CDR2 SNEGSKA (reference sequence). Here the CDR3 reads CSASPDNEQFF. CDR3 DNA sequence: TGCAGTGCTAGTCCCGACAATGAGCAGTTCTTC.

The chain joins TRBV14 to TRBJ2-3, with D perhaps TRBD1 (7 bases). V dropped 0 bases and J dropped 2 bases, with 12 bases sitting between them. The CDR3 totals 16 residues. CDR1 and CDR2 from the germline V gene are SGHDN and FVKESK. DNA for the CDR3: TGTGCCAGCAGCCAAGAAGGAGGGGGCGTCACAGATACGCAGTATTTT. Encoded protein: CASSQEGGGVTDTQYF.

Note on this clone: Other DNA sequences in this sample translate to the same CDR3. V and J are TRBV7-3 and TRBJ2-6; D is uncertain. The V gene's germline CDR1 is SGHTA and CDR2 FQGTGA. V dropped 3 bases and J dropped 0 bases, with 3 bases sitting between them. CDR3 size: 14 residues. CDR3 nucleotides: TGTGCCAGCAGCTTTGACTCTGGGGCCAACGTCCTGACTTTC. It translates to CASSFDSGANVLTF.

The genes are TRBV10-3 and TRBJ2-1, with TRBD2 matching 7 bases. With V trimmed by 0 bases and J by 5 bases, 7 bases remained unmatched. This CDR3 has 16 residues. Germline CDR1 ENHRY, CDR2 SYGVKD. The CDR3 sequence is CAISESRLAENNEQFF. For the CDR3, the DNA is TGTGCCATCAGTGAGTCAAGGCTAGCGGAGAACAATGAGCAGTTCTTC.

The table lists this clone with a count of one. The chain couples TRBV30 to TRBJ1-1; TRBD1 agrees at 8 bases. This CDR3 has 17 residues. Per germline, CDR1 GTSNPN and CDR2 SVGIG (reference sequence). Trimming at V came to 1 base and at J to 5 bases, leaving 15 bases not matched to a gene. This chain's CDR3 is CAWSADRERVGWTEAFF. DNA of the CDR3: TGTGCCTGGAGTGCGGACAGGGAAAGGGTAGGGTGGACTGAAGCTTTCTTT. The entire variable domain, with the rest obtained from reference TRBV30 and TRBJ1-1, is as follows: SQTIHQWPATLVQPVGSPLSLECTVEGTSNPNLYWYRQAAGRGLQLLFYSVGIGQISSEVPQNLSASRPQDRQFILSSKKLLLSDSGFYLCAWSADRERVGWTEAFFGQGTRLTVV.

The genes are TRBV30 and TRBJ2-1, with 9 bases fitting TRBD2. The CDR3 has 13 amino acids. Germline-derived CDR1 and CDR2 are GTSNPN and SVGIG (reference sequence). V lost 4 bases and J lost 9; bases outside the gene matches: 7. The CDR3 DNA reads TGTGCCTGGACTAGCGGGATTTCGAGTGAGCAGTTCTTC. Translating it yields CAWTSGISSEQFF.

The gene calls are TRBV7-9 and TRBJ2-3; D not resolved. Germline V gives CDR1 SEHNR, CDR2 FQNEAQ (reference sequence). The CDR3 runs 12 residues. The V end was cut by 5 bases, the J end by 4 bases, with 7 bases between. DNA for the CDR3: TGTGCCAGCAGCCCCGACGCAGATACGCAGTATTTT. Translated, it gives CASSPDADTQYF.

The chain employs TRBV6-6 and TRBJ1-1, with TRBD1 matching over 10 bases. The CDR3 extends over 15 amino acids. Germline CDR1 and CDR2: MNHNY and SVGAGI (reference sequence). The J segment lost 0 bases and the V segment lost 5 bases, leaving 3 bases of the junction unmatched. The CDR3: CASSRQGALNTEAFF. CDR3 sequence (DNA): TGTGCCAGCAGTAGACAGGGGGCCTTGAACACTGAAGCTTTCTTT.

CDR3 nucleotide sequence: TGTGCCAGCAGCCCGAGAGCTAGCGGGGGGAGCAATGAGCAGTTCTTC. Translation gives CASSPRASGGSNEQFF. The J gene is TRBJ2-1, the V gene TRBV14, with TRBD2 matching over 11 bases. Trimming cost V 4 bases and J 6 bases; bases outside gene matches: 8. Looked up from germline, CDR1 is SGHDN and CDR2 is FVKESK. The CDR3 runs to 16 residues.

The V and J genes are TRBV6-1 and TRBJ1-2; 8 positions match TRBD1. V was pared by 3 bases and J by 4 bases, with 4 bases of the junction left unmatched. Germline CDR1 MNHNS, CDR2 SASEGT. The CDR3 extends over 14 amino acids. The CDR3 loop is CASSEWTGTYGYTF. The CDR3 bases are TGTGCCAGCAGTGAGTGGACAGGGACCTATGGCTACACCTTC.

This chain connects TRBV11-2 to TRBJ2-1; D not resolved. The CDR3 is 15 residues long. Trimming removed 3 bases at V and 1 base at J, with 10 bases between. Germline CDR1 reads SGHAT; CDR2 reads FQNNGV. The CDR3 reads CASSFQHQSYNEQFF. The CDR3, as DNA: TGTGCCAGCAGCTTCCAGCATCAGTCCTACAATGAGCAGTTCTTC.

This chain joins TRBV28 and TRBJ2-7; D is possibly TRBD1 (7 bases). CDR1 and CDR2 (germline): MDHEN, SYDVKM. The CDR3 covers 17 residues. V lost 2 bases and J lost 4, with 21 bases in between. The DNA of the CDR3 is TGTGCCAGCAGTTTACTCCCACCGAACAGGGGACTTTACGAGCAGTACTTC. Its translation: CASSLLPPNRGLYEQYF.

This clone was detected once. The rearrangement joins TRBV4-1 to TRBJ2-7; 9 nucleotides agree with TRBD1. V dropped 4 bases and J dropped 5; count of bases not matched to a gene: 12. This CDR3 region has 16 residues. Germline V gene lookup returns CDR1 MGHRA and CDR2 YSYEKL. CDR3 sequence reads: CASSRGADRGPDEQYF. In nucleotides, the CDR3 is TGCGCCAGCAGCCGAGGGGCGGACAGGGGCCCGGACGAGCAGTACTTC.

The chain recombines TRBV7-3 with TRBJ2-5; D ambiguous. The CDR3 is 13 residues long. The ends were cut back, 5 bases at V and 2 bases at J, with 9 bases in the middle. Germline CDR1 SGHTA, CDR2 FQGTGA. This chain's CDR3 is CASSPPNQETQYF. CDR3 DNA: TGTGCCAGCAGCCCCCCGAATCAAGAGACCCAGTACTTC.